A selection of T cell receptor beta chains follows, all from one sample in a study of blood T cell repertoires in COVID-19. The assay was immunoSEQ multiplex PCR, and TCRdb's table has in-frame clones only and misses some. The table records roughly 110,000 clones, roughly 80% of them present only once. Sequencing used peripheral blood. The receptors stem from a man aged 45-60 years with acute or convalescent COVID-19. CDR3s include the opening cysteine and the closing phenylalanine or tryptophan. D genes are given only for firm matches. Part of the rows lack a size; the others show once, few, many or a class for expanded clones.

CDR3: CASRSGGRVETQYF
DNA: TGCGCCAGCAGAAGCGGGGGGCGGGTAGAGACCCAGTACTTC
size: -
length: 14
J: TRBJ2-5
V: TRBV5-1
D: TRBD2

CDR3: CATSEPLGGGPGELFF
DNA: TGTGCCACCAGTGAGCCCCTAGGCGGGGGTCCCGGGGAGCTGTTTTTT
size: -
length: 16
J: TRBJ2-2
V: TRBV24-1
D: TRBD2

CDR3: CASSKSGVTGTGFIKGPNQPQHF
DNA: TGTGCCAGCAGCAAATCGGGGGTGACCGGGACAGGGTTTATCAAGGGGCCCAATCAGCCCCAGCATTTT
size: -
length: 23
J: TRBJ1-5
V: TRBV21-1
D: -

CDR3: CASGYSSNQPQHF
DNA: TGTGCCAGCGGTTACAGCTCCAATCAGCCCCAGCATTTT
size: once
length: 13
J: TRBJ1-5
V: TRBV12-3/TRBV12-4
D: -

CDR3: CASSQAGRAEAFF
DNA: TGCGCCAGCAGCCAAGCGGGCAGGGCGGAAGCTTTCTTT
size: few
length: 13
J: TRBJ1-1
V: TRBV4-1
D: -

CDR3: CASNSDREGNQPQHF
DNA: TGTGCCAGTAACTCAGACAGGGAGGGCAATCAGCCCCAGCATTTT
size: -
length: 15
J: TRBJ1-5
V: TRBV19
D: TRBD1

CDR3: CSVPGTSGGARADTQYF
DNA: TGCAGCGTCCCCGGGACTAGCGGGGGGGCCAGGGCAGATACGCAGTATTTT
size: -
length: 17
J: TRBJ2-3
V: TRBV29-1
D: TRBD2

CDR3: CASSPTGDRSPLHF
DNA: TGTGCCAGCAGTCCAACAGGGGATCGATCACCCCTCCACTTT
size: few
length: 14
J: TRBJ1-6
V: TRBV28
D: TRBD1

CDR3: CASRSQGYQETQYF
DNA: TGTGCCAGCCGATCACAGGGCTACCAAGAGACCCAGTACTTC
size: -
length: 14
J: TRBJ2-5
V: TRBV28
D: -

CDR3: CASSDLANYGYTF
DNA: TGTGCCAGCAGTGATCTAGCTAACTATGGCTACACCTTC
size: -
length: 13
J: TRBJ1-2
V: TRBV2
D: -

CDR3: CSVEWGDTEAFF
DNA: TGCAGCGTTGAATGGGGGGACACTGAAGCTTTCTTT
size: once
length: 12
J: TRBJ1-1
V: TRBV29-1
D: -

CDR3: CATSDPTGANTGELFF
DNA: TGTGCCACCAGTGATCCGACAGGGGCGAACACCGGGGAGCTGTTTTTT
size: -
length: 16
J: TRBJ2-2
V: TRBV24-1
D: TRBD1

CDR3: CASSFGTGVTYEQYF
DNA: TGCGCCAGCAGCTTTGGGACAGGGGTCACCTACGAGCAGTACTTC
size: -
length: 15
J: TRBJ2-7
V: TRBV5-1
D: TRBD1

CDR3: CASRGEGAGNTIYF
DNA: TGTGCCAGCCGAGGGGAGGGAGCCGGAAACACCATATATTTT
size: -
length: 14
J: TRBJ1-3
V: TRBV27
D: -